Here is one T cell receptor beta chain with its context. Its antigen is unidentified. Germline loops: CDR1 DFQATT, CDR2 SNEGSKA (reference sequence). With 1 base removed from V and 4 bases from J, the gap between germline ends came to 17 bases. The CDR3 has 15 amino acids. Preparation of the TCRbeta library was carried out with unique molecular identifiers. TCRdb independently ran MiXCR on the PCR reads; one entry per CDR3 protein. The sample shows around 420,000 distinct CDR3 sequences, around 15% of them seen only once. This entry belongs to a study of T-cell reconstitution after alpha-beta-depleted transplantation in children. Study results and limitations: By about two months after transplant, alpha-beta T cells reportedly arose from several hundred graft clones that had expanded. T-cell counts and diversity were attributed mostly to newly produced T cells one year after transplant. Day-60 TCRbeta diversity that was high in some patients was derived from surviving recipient T cells and thymic progenitors.

The sequencing here drew on PBMCs, mostly from graft donor cells, taken 360 days after TCRalphabeta/CD19-depleted stem cell transplant. This clonotype was sampled from a boy less than two years old who had a stem cell transplant for Wiskott-Aldrich syndrome, so the T cells may come from the graft donor. The V gene is TRBV20-1, the J gene TRBJ2-7; the D gene is possibly TRBD1 (6 bases). CDR3 nucleotides: TGCAGTGCTAGAGCACAGGGAAAGGGGACGTACGAGCAGTACTTC. Protein: CSARAQGKGTYEQYF.